Following are 17 T cell receptor beta chains from one sample sequenced in a study of identifying expanded T cells in peripheral blood. Method: immunoSEQ multiplex PCR; TCRdb's copy keeps in-frame clones and lacks some. Among over 70,000 clones listed, 85% to 90% were seen once. Sequencing input: blood. Source of these receptors: a person between 18 and 70 years old in good health.

The chain has TRBV7-6 and TRBJ1-1, with a possible D match to TRBD1 (5 bases). The length of the CDR3 is 13 residues. Trimming pared 6 bases from V and 10 bases from J, leaving 18 bases between. Germline loops: CDR1 SGHVS, CDR2 FNYEAQ. CDR3 loop: CASSVGGFGGAFF. In DNA form, the CDR3 reads TGTGCCAGCAGTGTAGGAGGGTTTGGGGGAGCTTTCTTT.

This chain uses TRBV4-3 with TRBJ1-4, with D maybe TRBD1 (5 bases). Trimming pared 8 bases from V and 7 bases from J, leaving 17 bases between. Per the germline V gene, CDR1 is LGHNA and CDR2 is YSLEER. This CDR3 spans 14 amino acids. The CDR3 loop reads CASGGWGVREKLFF. Written as DNA, the CDR3 is TGCGCCAGCGGAGGTTGGGGGGTGCGTGAAAAACTGTTTTTT.

The chain recombines TRBV29-1 with TRBJ2-2, with TRBD2 identical over 12 bases. This CDR3 is built from 15 residues. J was trimmed by 6 bases and V by 7 bases; bases with no gene match: 9. Germline CDR1 reads SQVTM; CDR2 reads ANQGSEA. The CDR3: CSALAGGLRAGELFF. CDR3 nucleotide sequence: TGCAGCGCTCTAGCGGGGGGGCTTAGGGCCGGGGAGCTGTTTTTT.

V usage is TRBV6-1 and J usage is TRBJ2-7, with TRBD2 as a possible D gene (5 bases). The ends were cut back, 3 bases at V and 2 bases at J, with 17 bases in the middle. The CDR3 consists of 16 residues. Germline values: CDR1 MNHNS, CDR2 SASEGT. The chain's CDR3 is CASSERNRRRTYEQYF. DNA of the CDR3: TGTGCCAGCAGTGAGAGAAATAGGAGGAGAACCTACGAGCAGTACTTC.

The chain couples TRBV2 to TRBJ1-2; maybe TRBD1 (6 bases). The CDR3 has 11 residues. With 9 bases removed from V and 6 bases from J, the gap between germline ends came to 11 bases. Germline V lookup: CDR1 SNHLY, CDR2 FYNNEI. The CDR3 sequence is CASGRGDGYTF. CDR3 in DNA: TGTGCCAGTGGGAGGGGGGATGGCTACACCTTC.

The chain is built from TRBV1 and TRBJ1-6; the D call in the table, TRBD1, was not verified against the DNA. TRBV1 has pseudogene status. This CDR3 contains 21 residues. CDR3 sequence (DNA): TGCACCAGCAGCCTAAGAACTTCCGGGACAGGGCCTAGCTCCTATAATTCACCCCTCCACTTT. Translating it yields CTSSLRTSGTGPSSYNSPLHF.

In DNA, the CDR3 is TGCGCCAGCAGTCAAGGGACAGGTGGAAACACCATATATTTT. This codes for CASSQGTGGNTIYF. The rearrangement links TRBV23-1 to TRBJ1-3, with 8 bases fitting TRBD1. TRBV23-1 is placed among ORFs of uncertain function. The CDR3 runs 14 residues. V gave up 2 bases and J gave up 3 bases; unmatched junction bases: 0.

The chain employs TRBV7-8 and TRBJ2-1; 9 bases fit TRBD1. The germline V gene has CDR1 SGHVS and CDR2 FQNEAQ. The CDR3 consists of 15 residues. J was trimmed by 8 bases and V by 5 bases; bases with no gene match: 10. CDR3 residues: CASSGGTGTGYEQFF. In DNA, the CDR3 is TGTGCCAGCAGCGGAGGGACAGGGACTGGGTATGAGCAGTTCTTC. The full variable domain, with the rest looked up from reference TRBV7-8 and TRBJ2-1, is GAGVSQSPRYKVAKRGQDVALRCDPISGHVSLFWYQQALGQGPEFLTYFQNEAQLDKSGLPSDRFFAERPEGSVSTLKIQRTQQEDSAVYLCASSGGTGTGYEQFFGPGTRLTVL.

The chain carries TRBV2 and TRBJ1-2, with TRBD1 matching over 9 bases. The CDR3 loop spans 12 amino acids. Germline V gene sequence: CDR1 SNHLY, CDR2 FYNNEI. V was clipped by 8 bases and J by 7 bases; unmatched bases: 5. The CDR3 nucleotides are TGTGCCAGCGCCGGGACAGGGAGTGGCTACACCTTC. This encodes CASAGTGSGYTF.

The chain links TRBV18 to TRBJ2-7; the D is unclear. The germline CDR1 and CDR2 sequences are KGHSH and LQKENI. V was pared by 3 bases and J by 4 bases, with 10 bases between. The CDR3 has 13 amino acids. The CDR3 sequence is CASSPSGEYEQYF. The DNA of the CDR3 is TGTGCCAGCTCACCCTCGGGTGAATACGAGCAGTACTTC. The entire variable domain, with the rest obtained from reference TRBV18 and TRBJ2-7, is as follows: NAGVMQNPRHLVRRRGQEARLRCSPMKGHSHVYWYRQLPEEGLKFMVYLQKENIIDESGMPKERFSAEFPKEGPSILRIQQVVRGDSAAYFCASSPSGEYEQYFGPGTRLTVT.

This clone has at least ten counts. The CDR3 nucleotides read TGTGCCAGCAGGCCGGAGCCAGGGGGAATCTACGAGCAGTACTTC. It yields the protein CASRPEPGGIYEQYF. The genes are TRBV5-6 and TRBJ2-7; TRBD1 matches 7 bases. The junction had 11 bases not matched to a gene; V was cut back by 5 bases and J by 3 bases. Germline assignment: CDR1 SGHDT and CDR2 YYEEEE. The CDR3 loop spans 15 amino acids.

The chain is built from TRBV10-3 and TRBJ2-7; the D is unclear. CDR3 length: 15 amino acids. Trimming removed 3 bases from V and 4 bases from J, with 16 bases in between. Germline V gives CDR1 ENHRY, CDR2 SYGVKD. The CDR3 sequence: CAISDRGASSYEQYF. The CDR3 DNA reads TGTGCCATCAGTGACAGAGGAGCCTCGTCGTACGAGCAGTACTTC.

This clone was counted between two and nine times. The rearrangement joins TRBV9 to TRBJ2-1; 9 bases align to TRBD2. Unmatched junction bases numbered 12, after V lost 6 bases and J lost 5 bases. Germline V gives CDR1 SGDLS, CDR2 YYNGEE. There are 16 residues in the CDR3. As DNA, the CDR3 is TGTGCCAGCATAGGTCTAGCGGGGAGATCTAACAATGAGCAGTTCTTC. Residues: CASIGLAGRSNNEQFF.

This sequence joins TRBV19 and TRBJ1-3; weak D call: TRBD1 (6 bases). V dropped 7 bases and J dropped 0 bases, with 16 bases sitting between them. CDR3 length: 16 amino acids. Germline lookup yields CDR1 LNHDA and CDR2 SQIVND (reference sequence). CDR3 in amino acids: CASTNGRGSSGNTIYF. CDR3 bases: TGTGCCAGTACCAATGGAAGGGGGAGCTCTGGAAACACCATATATTTT. The complete variable domain, with remaining parts taken from reference TRBV19 and TRBJ1-3, reads DGGITQSPKYLFRKEGQNVTLSCEQNLNHDAMYWYRQDPGQGLRLIYYSQIVNDFQKGDIAEGYSVSREKKESFPLTVTSAQKNPTAFYLCASTNGRGSSGNTIYFGEGSWLTVV.

V gene TRBV4-3 combines with J gene TRBJ1-4, with TRBD1 as a possible D gene (6 bases). The germline V gene encodes CDR1 LGHNA and CDR2 YSLEER. The CDR3 runs 16 residues. V lost 0 bases, J lost 12 bases, and 20 bases lay in between. The CDR3 DNA follows: TGCGCCAGCAGCCAAGATCTTGGCAGGGGAGTCGGGGAACTGTTTTTT. Amino acid sequence: CASSQDLGRGVGELFF.

The chain carries TRBV13 and TRBJ1-6, with 7 bases fitting TRBD1. The germline V gene encodes CDR1 PRHDT and CDR2 FYEKMQ (reference sequence). The V and J ends lost 4 bases and 10 bases, in that order; junction bases with no gene match: 7. The CDR3 spans 14 residues. This CDR3 reads CASSSRDSRSPLHF. CDR3 DNA: TGTGCCAGCAGCTCCCGGGACAGCAGATCACCCCTCCACTTT.

The chain has TRBV6-1 and TRBJ1-4, with TRBD1 matching 7 bases. Germline CDR1 and CDR2: MNHNS and SASEGT. V shed 5 bases, J shed 8 bases, and the junction held 5 bases outside the gene matches. The CDR3 covers 13 residues. CDR3 loop: CASSIDREEKLFF. CDR3 sequence (DNA): TGTGCCAGCAGTATAGACAGGGAGGAAAAACTGTTTTTT.